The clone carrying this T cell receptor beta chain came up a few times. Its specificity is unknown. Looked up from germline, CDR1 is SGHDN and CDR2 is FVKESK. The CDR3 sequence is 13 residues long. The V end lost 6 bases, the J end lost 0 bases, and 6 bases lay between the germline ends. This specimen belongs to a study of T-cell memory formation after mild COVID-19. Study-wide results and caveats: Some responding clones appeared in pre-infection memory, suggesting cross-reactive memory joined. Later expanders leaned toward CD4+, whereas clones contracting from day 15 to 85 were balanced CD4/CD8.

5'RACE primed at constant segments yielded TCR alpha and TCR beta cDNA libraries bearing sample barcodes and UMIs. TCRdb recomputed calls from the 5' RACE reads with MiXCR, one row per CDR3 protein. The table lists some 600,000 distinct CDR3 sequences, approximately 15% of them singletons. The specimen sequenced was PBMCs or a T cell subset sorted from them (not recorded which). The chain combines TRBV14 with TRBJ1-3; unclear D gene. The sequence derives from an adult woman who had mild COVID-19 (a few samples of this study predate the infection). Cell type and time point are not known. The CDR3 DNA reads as TGTGCCAGCAGTCGGTACTCTGGAAACACCATATATTTT. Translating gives CASSRYSGNTIYF.